A single sample gave rise to the 8 T cell receptor beta chains below, sequenced in a study of blood T cell repertoires in COVID-19. The repertoire was sequenced with immunoSEQ multiplex PCR; TCRdb's copy has only in-frame clones and lacks some. The data show tens of thousands of clones, roughly three quarters seen once. Sequencing input: peripheral blood. The receptors stem from a woman aged 50 to 60 with acute or convalescent COVID-19.

The chain is built from TRBV7-2 and TRBJ2-3; no clear D gene. Trimming removed 4 bases at V and 10 bases at J, with 9 bases between. Germline CDR1 is SGHTA and CDR2 is FQGNSA. The CDR3 extends over 11 amino acids. The CDR3 region is CASSSSWAQYF. CDR3 DNA: TGTGCCAGCAGCTCTAGTTGGGCGCAGTATTTT.

This chain joins TRBV18 and TRBJ1-2; 7 nucleotides align to TRBD1. V gave up 1 base and J gave up 8 bases; unmatched junction bases: 1. This CDR3 is built from 12 residues. Germline V gene lookup returns CDR1 KGHSH and CDR2 LQKENI. CDR3 nucleotides: TGTGCCAGCTCACCACGACAGGGAGGCTACACCTTC. As protein: CASSPRQGGYTF. The whole variable domain, filled in from reference TRBV18 and TRBJ1-2, reads NAGVMQNPRHLVRRRGQEARLRCSPMKGHSHVYWYRQLPEEGLKFMVYLQKENIIDESGMPKERFSAEFPKEGPSILRIQQVVRGDSAAYFCASSPRQGGYTFGSGTRLTVV.

The chain links TRBV7-4 to TRBJ1-5, with TRBD1 as a possible D gene (6 bases). Germline V CDR1 and CDR2: SGHVT, SQSDAQ. Between the trimmed V and J ends, which lost 4 bases and 4 bases, there was a span of 23 bases. CDR3 length: 18 amino acids. The CDR3 sequence: CASSYGSGDTCRNQPQHF. CDR3 in DNA: TGTGCCAGCAGCTACGGCTCTGGGGACACCTGCAGGAATCAGCCCCAGCATTTT.

This chain links TRBV15 with TRBJ2-7; 9 nucleotides match TRBD1. This CDR3 contains 15 residues. The V segment lost 1 base and the J segment 3 bases; nucleotides outside the gene matches: 4. The germline V gene encodes CDR1 LNHNV and CDR2 YYDKDF (reference sequence). CDR3 loop: CATSRGTGVYYEQYF. CDR3 DNA: TGTGCCACCAGCAGAGGGACAGGGGTGTACTACGAGCAGTACTTC. The complete variable domain, with remaining parts taken from reference TRBV15 and TRBJ2-7, reads DAMVIQNPRYQVTQFGKPVTLSCSQTLNHNVMYWYQQKSSQAPKLLFHYYDKDFNNEADTPDNFQSRRPNTSFCFLDIRSPGLGDTAMYLCATSRGTGVYYEQYFGPGTRLTVT.

V usage is TRBV19 and J usage is TRBJ1-1; maybe TRBD1 (5 bases). V lost 0 bases and J 5 bases, leaving 10 bases between the germline ends. This CDR3 comprises 14 residues. Germline values: CDR1 LNHDA, CDR2 SQIVND (reference sequence). This CDR3 is CASSIDRGRTEAFF. CDR3 bases: TGTGCCAGTAGTATAGATCGGGGGAGGACTGAAGCTTTCTTT.

The V and J genes are TRBV30 and TRBJ2-5; 9 positions agree with TRBD2. The CDR3 spans 16 residues. Trimming removed 0 bases from V and 5 bases from J; junction bases left unmatched: 10. CDR1 and CDR2 from the germline V gene are GTSNPN and SVGIG (reference sequence). In DNA form, the CDR3 reads TGTGCCTGGAGTGTACCGGTTGGCGGGAGGGCCGAGACCCAGTACTTC. It encodes CAWSVPVGGRAETQYF.

The V and J genes are TRBV7-2 and TRBJ2-1; TRBD2 matches 7 bases. CDR3 length: 14 residues. Germline CDR1 reads SGHTA; CDR2 reads FQGNSA. J was trimmed by 9 bases and V by 4 bases; bases with no gene match: 9. The CDR3: CASSYPGRIGEQFF. CDR3 in DNA: TGTGCCAGCAGCTACCCCGGGAGGATTGGTGAGCAGTTCTTC.

This chain uses TRBV18 with TRBJ2-7; no clear D. Germline V gene sequence: CDR1 KGHSH, CDR2 LQKENI. Trimming took 2 bases from V and 0 from J, leaving 8 bases between them. This CDR3 contains 14 residues. This CDR3 reads CASSPTSDSYEQYF. The CDR3 coding sequence is TGTGCCAGCTCACCAACCAGCGACTCCTACGAGCAGTACTTC.